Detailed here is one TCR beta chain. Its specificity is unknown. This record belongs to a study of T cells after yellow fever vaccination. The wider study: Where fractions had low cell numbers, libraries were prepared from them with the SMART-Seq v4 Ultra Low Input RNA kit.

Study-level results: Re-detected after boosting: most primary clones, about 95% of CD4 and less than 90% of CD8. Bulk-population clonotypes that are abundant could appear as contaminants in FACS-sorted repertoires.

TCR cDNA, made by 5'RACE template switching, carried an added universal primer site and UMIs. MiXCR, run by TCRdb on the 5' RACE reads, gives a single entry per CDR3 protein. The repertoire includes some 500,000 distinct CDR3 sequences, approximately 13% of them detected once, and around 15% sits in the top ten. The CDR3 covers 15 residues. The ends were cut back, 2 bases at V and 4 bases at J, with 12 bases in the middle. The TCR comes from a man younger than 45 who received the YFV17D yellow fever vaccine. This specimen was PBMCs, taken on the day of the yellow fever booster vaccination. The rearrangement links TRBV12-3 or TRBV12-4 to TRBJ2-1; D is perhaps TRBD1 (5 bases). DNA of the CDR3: TGTGCCAGCAGTTTATCGTCAGGGATTTACAATGAGCAGTTCTTC. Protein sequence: CASSLSSGIYNEQFF.